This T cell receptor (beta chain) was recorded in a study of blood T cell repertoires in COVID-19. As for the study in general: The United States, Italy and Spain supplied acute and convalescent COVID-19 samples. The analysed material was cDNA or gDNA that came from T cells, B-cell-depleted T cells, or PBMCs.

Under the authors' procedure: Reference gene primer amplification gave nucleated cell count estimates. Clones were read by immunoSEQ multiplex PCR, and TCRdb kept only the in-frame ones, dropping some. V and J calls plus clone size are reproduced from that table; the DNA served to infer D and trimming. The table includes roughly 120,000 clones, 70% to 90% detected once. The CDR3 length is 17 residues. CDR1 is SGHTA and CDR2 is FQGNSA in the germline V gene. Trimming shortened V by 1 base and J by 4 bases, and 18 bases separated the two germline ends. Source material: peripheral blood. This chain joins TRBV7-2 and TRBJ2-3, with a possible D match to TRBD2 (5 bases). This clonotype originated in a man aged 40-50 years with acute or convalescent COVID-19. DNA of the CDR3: TGTGCCAGCAGCTTAGGCCCGATAGCGAGACCATCAGATACGCAGTATTTT. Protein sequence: CASSLGPIARPSDTQYF.